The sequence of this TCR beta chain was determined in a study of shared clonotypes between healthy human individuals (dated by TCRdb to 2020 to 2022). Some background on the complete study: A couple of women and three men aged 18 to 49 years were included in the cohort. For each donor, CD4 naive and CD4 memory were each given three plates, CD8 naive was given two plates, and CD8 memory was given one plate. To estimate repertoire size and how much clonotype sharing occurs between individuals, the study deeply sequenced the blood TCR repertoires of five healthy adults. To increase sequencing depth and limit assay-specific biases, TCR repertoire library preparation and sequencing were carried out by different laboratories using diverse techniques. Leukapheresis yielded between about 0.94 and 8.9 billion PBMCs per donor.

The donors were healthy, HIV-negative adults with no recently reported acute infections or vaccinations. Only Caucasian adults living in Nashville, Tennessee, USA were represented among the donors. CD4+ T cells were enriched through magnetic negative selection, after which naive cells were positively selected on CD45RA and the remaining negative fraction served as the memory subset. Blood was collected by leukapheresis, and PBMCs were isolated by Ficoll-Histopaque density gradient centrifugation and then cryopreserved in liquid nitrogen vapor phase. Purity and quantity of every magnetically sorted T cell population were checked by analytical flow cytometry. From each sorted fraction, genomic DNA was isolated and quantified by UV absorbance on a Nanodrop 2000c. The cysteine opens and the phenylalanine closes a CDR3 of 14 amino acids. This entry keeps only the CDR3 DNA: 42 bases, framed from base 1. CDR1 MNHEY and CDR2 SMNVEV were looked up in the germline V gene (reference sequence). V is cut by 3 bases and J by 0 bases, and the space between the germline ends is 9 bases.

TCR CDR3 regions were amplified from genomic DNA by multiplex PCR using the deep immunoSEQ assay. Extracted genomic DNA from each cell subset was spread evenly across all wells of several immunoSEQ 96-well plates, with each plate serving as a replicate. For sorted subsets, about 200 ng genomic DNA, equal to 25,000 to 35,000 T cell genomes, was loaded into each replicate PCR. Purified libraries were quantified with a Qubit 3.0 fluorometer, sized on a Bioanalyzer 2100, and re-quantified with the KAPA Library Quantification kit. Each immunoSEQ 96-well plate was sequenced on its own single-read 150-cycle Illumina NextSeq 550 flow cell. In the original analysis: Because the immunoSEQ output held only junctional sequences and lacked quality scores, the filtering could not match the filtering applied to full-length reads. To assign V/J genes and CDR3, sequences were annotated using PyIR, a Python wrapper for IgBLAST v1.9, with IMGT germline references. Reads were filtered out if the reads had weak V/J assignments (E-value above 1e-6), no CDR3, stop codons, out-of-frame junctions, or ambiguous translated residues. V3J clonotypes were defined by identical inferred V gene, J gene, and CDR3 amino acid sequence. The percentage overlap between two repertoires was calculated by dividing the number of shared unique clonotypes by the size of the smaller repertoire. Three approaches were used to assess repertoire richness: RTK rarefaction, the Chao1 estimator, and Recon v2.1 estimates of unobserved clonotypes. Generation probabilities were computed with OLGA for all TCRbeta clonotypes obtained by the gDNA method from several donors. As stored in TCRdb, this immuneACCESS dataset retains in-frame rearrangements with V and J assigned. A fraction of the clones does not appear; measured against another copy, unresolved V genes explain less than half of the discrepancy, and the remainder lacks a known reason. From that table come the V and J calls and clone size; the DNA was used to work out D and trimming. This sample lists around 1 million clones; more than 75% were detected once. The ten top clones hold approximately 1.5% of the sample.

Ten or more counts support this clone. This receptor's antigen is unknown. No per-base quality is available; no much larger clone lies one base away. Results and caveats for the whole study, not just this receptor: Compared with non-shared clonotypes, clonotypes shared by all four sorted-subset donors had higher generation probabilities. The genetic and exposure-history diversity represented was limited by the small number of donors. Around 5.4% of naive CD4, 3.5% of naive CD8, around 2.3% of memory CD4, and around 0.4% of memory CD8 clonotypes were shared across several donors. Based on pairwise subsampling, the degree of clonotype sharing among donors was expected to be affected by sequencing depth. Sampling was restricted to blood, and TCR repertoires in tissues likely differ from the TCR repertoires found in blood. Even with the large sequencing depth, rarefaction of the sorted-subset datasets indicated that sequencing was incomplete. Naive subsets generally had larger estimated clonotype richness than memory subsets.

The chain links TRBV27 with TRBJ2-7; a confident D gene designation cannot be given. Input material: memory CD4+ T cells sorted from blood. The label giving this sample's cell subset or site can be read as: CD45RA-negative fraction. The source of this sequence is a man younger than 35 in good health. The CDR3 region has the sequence CASSFKGLSYEQYF. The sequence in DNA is TGTGCCAGCAGTTTTAAGGGCCTCTCCTACGAGCAGTACTTC.